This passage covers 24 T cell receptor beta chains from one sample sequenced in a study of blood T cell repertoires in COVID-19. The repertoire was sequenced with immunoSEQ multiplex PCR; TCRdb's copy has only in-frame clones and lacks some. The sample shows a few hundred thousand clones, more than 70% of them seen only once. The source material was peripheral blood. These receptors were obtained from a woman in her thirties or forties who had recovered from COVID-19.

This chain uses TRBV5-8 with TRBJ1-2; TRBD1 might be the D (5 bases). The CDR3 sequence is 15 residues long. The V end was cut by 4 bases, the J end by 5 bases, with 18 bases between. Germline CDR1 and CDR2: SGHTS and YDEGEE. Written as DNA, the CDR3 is TGTGCCAGCAGCCCTGGGTTCAGGGTGAGATATGGCTACACCTTC. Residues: CASSPGFRVRYGYTF.

In nucleotides, the CDR3 is TGTGCCAGCAGCACGACAGGGTTGAGCGAGCAGTACTTC. It is translated as CASSTTGLSEQYF. V gene TRBV7-2 combines with J gene TRBJ2-7, with 7 bases aligning to TRBD1. J gave up 6 bases and V 5 bases, and 7 bases lay outside the gene matches. There are 13 residues in the CDR3. Germline CDR1 reads SGHTA; CDR2 reads FQGNSA.

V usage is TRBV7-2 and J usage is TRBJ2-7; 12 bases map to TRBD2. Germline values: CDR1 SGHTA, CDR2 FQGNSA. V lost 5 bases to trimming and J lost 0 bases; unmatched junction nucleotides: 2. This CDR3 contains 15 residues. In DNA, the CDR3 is TGTGCCAGCAGCGCGACTAGCGGGGGCTCCTACGAGCAGTACTTC. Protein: CASSATSGGSYEQYF. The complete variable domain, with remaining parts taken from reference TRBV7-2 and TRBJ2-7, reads GAGVSQSPSNKVTEKGKDVELRCDPISGHTALYWYRQSLGQGLEFLIYFQGNSAPDKSGLPSDRFSAERTGGSVSTLTIQRTQQEDSAVYLCASSATSGGSYEQYFGPGTRLTVT.

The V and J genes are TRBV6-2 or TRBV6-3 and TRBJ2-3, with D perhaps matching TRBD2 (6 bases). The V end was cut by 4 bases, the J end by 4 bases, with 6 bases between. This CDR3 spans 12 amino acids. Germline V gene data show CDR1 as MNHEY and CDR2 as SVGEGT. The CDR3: CASSWGADTQYF. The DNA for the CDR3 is TGTGCCAGCAGTTGGGGGGCAGATACGCAGTATTTT.

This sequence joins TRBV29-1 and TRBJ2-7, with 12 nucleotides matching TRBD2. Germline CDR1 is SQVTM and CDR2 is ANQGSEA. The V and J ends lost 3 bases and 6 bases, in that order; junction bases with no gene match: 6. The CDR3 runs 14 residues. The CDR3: CSVERTSGTGEQYF. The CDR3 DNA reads TGCAGCGTTGAGAGGACTAGCGGGACGGGCGAGCAGTACTTC.

This chain's CDR3 is CASSPRDTANYGYTF. In nucleotides, the CDR3 is TGTGCCAGCAGCCCCCGGGACACCGCTAACTATGGCTACACCTTC. The rearrangement uses TRBV7-6 and TRBJ1-2; tentatively, D is TRBD1 (6 bases). V was shortened by 5 bases and J by 0 bases, with 13 bases between the two germline ends. CDR3 size: 15 residues. Germline loops: CDR1 SGHVS, CDR2 FNYEAQ.

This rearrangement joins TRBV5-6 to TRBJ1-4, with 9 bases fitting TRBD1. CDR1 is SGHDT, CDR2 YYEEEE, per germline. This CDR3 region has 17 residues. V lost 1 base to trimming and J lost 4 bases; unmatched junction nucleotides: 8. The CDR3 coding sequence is TGTGCCAGCAGCTTGTGGGCCCGGGACAGGGTTAATGAAAAACTGTTTTTT. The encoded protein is CASSLWARDRVNEKLFF.

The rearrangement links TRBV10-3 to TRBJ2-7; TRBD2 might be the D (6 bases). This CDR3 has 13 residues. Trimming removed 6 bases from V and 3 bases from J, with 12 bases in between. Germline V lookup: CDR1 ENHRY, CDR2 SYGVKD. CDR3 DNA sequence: TGTGCCATCAGAACGACTAGAATCTACGAGCAGTACTTC. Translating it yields CAIRTTRIYEQYF.

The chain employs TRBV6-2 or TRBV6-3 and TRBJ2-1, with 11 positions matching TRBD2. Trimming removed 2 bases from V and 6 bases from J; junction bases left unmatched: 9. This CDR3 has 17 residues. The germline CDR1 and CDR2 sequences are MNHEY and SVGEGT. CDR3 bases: TGTGCCAGCAGTTACCTAGCGGGAGGCCCTAAGGGCAATGAGCAGTTCTTC. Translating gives CASSYLAGGPKGNEQFF.

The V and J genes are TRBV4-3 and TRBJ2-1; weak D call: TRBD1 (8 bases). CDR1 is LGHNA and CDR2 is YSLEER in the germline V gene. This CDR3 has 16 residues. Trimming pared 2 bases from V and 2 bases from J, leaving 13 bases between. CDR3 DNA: TGCGCCAGCAGCCAAAACAGGGGGGGGGCCTACAATGAGCAGTTCTTC. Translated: CASSQNRGGAYNEQFF.

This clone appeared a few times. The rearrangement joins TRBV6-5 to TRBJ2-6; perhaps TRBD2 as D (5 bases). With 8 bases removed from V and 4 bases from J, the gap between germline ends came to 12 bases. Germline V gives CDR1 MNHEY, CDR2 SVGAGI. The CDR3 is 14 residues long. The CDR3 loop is CASQRVFGANVLTF. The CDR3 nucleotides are TGTGCCAGCCAGAGGGTCTTCGGGGCCAACGTCCTGACTTTC.

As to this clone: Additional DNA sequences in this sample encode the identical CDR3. CDR3 in amino acids: CASSIGTANQPQHF. The CDR3 DNA is TGTGCCAGTAGTATCGGGACAGCTAATCAGCCCCAGCATTTT. The chain combines TRBV19 with TRBJ1-5; 7 bases agree with TRBD1. CDR1 and CDR2 from the germline V gene are LNHDA and SQIVND (reference sequence). The junction had 3 bases not matched to a gene; V was cut back by 3 bases and J by 4 bases. The CDR3 runs 14 residues.

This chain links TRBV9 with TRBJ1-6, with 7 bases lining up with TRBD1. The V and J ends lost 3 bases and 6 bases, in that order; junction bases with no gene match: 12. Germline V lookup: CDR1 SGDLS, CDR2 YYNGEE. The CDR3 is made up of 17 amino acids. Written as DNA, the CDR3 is TGTGCCAGCAGCGAGGGCCCCAGGGGGGTGGGTAATTCACCCCTCCACTTT. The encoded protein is CASSEGPRGVGNSPLHF. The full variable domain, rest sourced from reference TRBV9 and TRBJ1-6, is DSGVTQTPKHLITATGQRVTLRCSPRSGDLSVYWYQQSLDQGLQFLIQYYNGEERAKGNILERFSAQQFPDLHSELNLSSLELGDSALYFCASSEGPRGVGNSPLHFGNGTRLTVT.

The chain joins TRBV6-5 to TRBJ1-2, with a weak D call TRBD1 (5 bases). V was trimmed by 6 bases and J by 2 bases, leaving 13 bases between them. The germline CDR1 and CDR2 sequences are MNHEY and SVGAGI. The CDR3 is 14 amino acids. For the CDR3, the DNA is TGTGCCAGCAGCCTAGGACACCCGAACTATGGCTACACCTTC. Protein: CASSLGHPNYGYTF.

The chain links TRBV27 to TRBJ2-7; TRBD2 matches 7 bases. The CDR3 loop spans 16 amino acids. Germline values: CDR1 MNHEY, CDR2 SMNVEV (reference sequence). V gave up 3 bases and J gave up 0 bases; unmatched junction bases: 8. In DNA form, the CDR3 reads TGTGCCAGCAGTTTGGCGGCGGGAGCAGACTCCTACGAGCAGTACTTC. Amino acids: CASSLAAGADSYEQYF.

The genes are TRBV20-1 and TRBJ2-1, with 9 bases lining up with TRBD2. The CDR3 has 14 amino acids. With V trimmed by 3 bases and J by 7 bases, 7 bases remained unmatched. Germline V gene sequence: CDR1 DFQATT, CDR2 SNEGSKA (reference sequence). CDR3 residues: CSASRGRAGNEQFF. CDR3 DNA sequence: TGCAGTGCTAGTCGCGGGAGGGCAGGGAATGAGCAGTTCTTC.

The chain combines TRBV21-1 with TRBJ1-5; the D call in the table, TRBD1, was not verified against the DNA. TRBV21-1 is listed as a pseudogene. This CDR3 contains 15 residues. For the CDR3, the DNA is TGTGCCAGCAGCAAAGGGACAGGACCCAATCAGCCCCAGCATTTT. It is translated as CASSKGTGPNQPQHF.

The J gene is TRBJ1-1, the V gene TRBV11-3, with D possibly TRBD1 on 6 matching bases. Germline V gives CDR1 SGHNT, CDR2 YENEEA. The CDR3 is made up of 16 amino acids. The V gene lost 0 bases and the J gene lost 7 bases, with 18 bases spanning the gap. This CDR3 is CASSLDRPTGLDEAFF. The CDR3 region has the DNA TGTGCCAGCAGCTTAGATCGACCCACAGGGCTTGATGAAGCTTTCTTT.

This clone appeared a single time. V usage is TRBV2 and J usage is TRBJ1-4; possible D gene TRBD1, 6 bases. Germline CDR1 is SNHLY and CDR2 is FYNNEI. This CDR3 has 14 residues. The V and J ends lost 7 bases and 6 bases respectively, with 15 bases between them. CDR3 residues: CASTWGRTDEKLFF. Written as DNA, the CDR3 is TGTGCCAGCACCTGGGGAAGGACAGATGAAAAACTGTTTTTT. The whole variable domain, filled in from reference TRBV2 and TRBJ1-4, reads EPEVTQTPSHQVTQMGQEVILRCVPISNHLYFYWYRQILGQKVEFLVSFYNNEISEKSEIFDDQFSVERPDGSNFTLKIRSTKLEDSAMYFCASTWGRTDEKLFFGSGTQLSVL.

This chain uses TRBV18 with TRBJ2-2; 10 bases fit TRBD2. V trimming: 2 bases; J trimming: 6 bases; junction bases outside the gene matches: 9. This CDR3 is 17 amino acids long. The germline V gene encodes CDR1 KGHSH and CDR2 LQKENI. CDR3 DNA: TGTGCCAGCTCACCAGTGTCTAGCGGGAGTATTTCCGGGGAGCTGTTTTTT. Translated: CASSPVSSGSISGELFF.

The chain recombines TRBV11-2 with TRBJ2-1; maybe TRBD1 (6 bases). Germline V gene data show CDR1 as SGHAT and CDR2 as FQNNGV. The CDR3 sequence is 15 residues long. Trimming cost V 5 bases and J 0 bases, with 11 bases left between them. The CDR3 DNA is TGTGCCAGCAGCCCAGGGGTTGGCTCCTACAATGAGCAGTTCTTC. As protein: CASSPGVGSYNEQFF.

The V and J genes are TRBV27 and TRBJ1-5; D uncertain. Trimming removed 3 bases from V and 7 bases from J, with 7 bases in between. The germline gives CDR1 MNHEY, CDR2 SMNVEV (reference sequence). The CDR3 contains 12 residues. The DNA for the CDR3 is TGTGCCAGCAGTTTCATCGGGCAGCCCCAGCATTTT. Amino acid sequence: CASSFIGQPQHF.

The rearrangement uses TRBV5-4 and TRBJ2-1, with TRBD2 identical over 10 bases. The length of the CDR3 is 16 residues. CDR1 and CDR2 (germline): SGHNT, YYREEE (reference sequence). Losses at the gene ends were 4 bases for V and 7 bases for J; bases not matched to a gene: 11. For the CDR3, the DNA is TGTGCCAGCAGCCCCGGGGGGGGTAGCGGGAGGAATGAGCAGTTCTTC. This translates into CASSPGGGSGRNEQFF.

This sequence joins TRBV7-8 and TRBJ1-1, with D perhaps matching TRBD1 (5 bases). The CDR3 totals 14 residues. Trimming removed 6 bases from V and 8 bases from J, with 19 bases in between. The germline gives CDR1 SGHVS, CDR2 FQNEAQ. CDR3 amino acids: CASRYAGSQAEAFF. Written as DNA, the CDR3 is TGTGCCAGCAGGTATGCAGGGTCCCAGGCCGAAGCTTTCTTT.